The T cell receptor beta chain described here comes from a study of CD8 T cells in Susac syndrome. RNA was extracted with the RNeasy kit, and a quantity of roughly 0.5 to 1 ug was reverse transcribed using random hexamers. TCRdb reprocessed the immunoSEQ multiplex PCR reads via MiXCR and lists one record per CDR3 protein. The profile covers around 160,000 distinct CDR3 sequences, with approximately 95% appearing a single time and about 0.089% taken by the ten largest. Whole-study findings and limits: By the study's own acknowledgment, its TCR sequencing and HLA analysis included relatively few individuals.

Turning to this clonotype: Its antigen remains unknown.

V was pared by 5 bases and J by 2 bases, with 6 bases of the junction left unmatched. CDR3 length equals 14 residues. Germline CDR1 is DFQATT and CDR2 is SNEGSKA (reference sequence). The multiple sclerosis controls were treatment-naive patients with relapsing-remitting disease that was stable or active. TEMRA cells underwent FACS enrichment and CD8+ and CD4+ T cells underwent negative isolation. The specimen sequenced was CD4+ T cells from PBMCs. This clonotype originated in a human donor with multiple sclerosis. This chain links TRBV20-1 with TRBJ2-5, with TRBD2 identical over 9 bases. The DNA of the CDR3 is TGCAGTGCTCCTCCTACTAGCGGGCAAGAGACCCAGTACTTC. Translation gives CSAPPTSGQETQYF.